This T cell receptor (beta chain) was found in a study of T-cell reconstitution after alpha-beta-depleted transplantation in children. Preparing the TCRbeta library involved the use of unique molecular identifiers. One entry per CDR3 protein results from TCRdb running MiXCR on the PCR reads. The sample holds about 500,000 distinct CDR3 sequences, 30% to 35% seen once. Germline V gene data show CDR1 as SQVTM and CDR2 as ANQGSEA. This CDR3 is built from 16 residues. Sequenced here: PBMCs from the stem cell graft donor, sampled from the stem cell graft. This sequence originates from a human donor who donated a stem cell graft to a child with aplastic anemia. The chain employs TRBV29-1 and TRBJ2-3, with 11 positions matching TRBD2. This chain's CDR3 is CSTSGSMKGSTDTQYF. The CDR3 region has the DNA TGCAGTACTAGCGGGAGTATGAAGGGTAGCACAGATACGCAGTATTTT.